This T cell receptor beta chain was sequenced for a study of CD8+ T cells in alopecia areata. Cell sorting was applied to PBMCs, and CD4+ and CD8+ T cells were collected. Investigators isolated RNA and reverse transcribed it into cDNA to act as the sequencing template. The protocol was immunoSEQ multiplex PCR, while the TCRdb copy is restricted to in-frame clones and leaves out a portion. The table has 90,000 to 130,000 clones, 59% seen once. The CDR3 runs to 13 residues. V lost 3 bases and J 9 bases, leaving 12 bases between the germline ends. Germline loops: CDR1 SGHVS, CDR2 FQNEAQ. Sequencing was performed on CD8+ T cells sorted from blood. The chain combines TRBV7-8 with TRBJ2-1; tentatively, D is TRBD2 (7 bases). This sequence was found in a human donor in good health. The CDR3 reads CASSFLRGREQFF. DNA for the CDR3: TGTGCCAGCAGCTTCCTGCGGGGGCGTGAGCAGTTCTTC. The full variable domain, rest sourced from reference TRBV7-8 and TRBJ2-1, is GAGVSQSPRYKVAKRGQDVALRCDPISGHVSLFWYQQALGQGPEFLTYFQNEAQLDKSGLPSDRFFAERPEGSVSTLKIQRTQQEDSAVYLCASSFLRGREQFFGPGTRLTVL.